This T cell receptor beta chain was sequenced in a study of blood T cell repertoires in COVID-19. This clone showed up just once. After removal of 1 base from V and 0 bases from J, the junction contained 4 bases not matched to a gene. The CDR3 is 16 amino acids. CDR1 and CDR2 from the germline V gene are SGHNT and YYREEE (reference sequence). Sequenced by immunoSEQ multiplex PCR; TCRdb stores in-frame clones only, minus some. The sample contains approximately 150,000 clones, more than 75% of which appear only once. The TCR was taken from a woman aged 70-85 years with acute or convalescent COVID-19. The chain is built from TRBV5-4 and TRBJ1-3, with TRBD1 matching over 7 bases. The sequencing sample was made of peripheral blood. The CDR3 reads CASSLTGAPSGNTIYF. The CDR3 DNA reads as TGTGCCAGCAGCTTGACAGGGGCTCCCTCTGGAAACACCATATATTTT.